This T cell receptor beta chain was found in a study of beta chain features in type 1 diabetes (dated by TCRdb to the late 2010s). For the wider study: Patients and healthy donors did not differ in mean age, gender distribution, total cell number or subset yield. A total of 85 million to 140 million sorted cells were examined across all samples, and the number of cells per subset was strongly correlated with RNA yield. In the study, TCRB repertoires of sorted circulating CD4+ T cell subsets from recently diagnosed type 1 diabetes patients were compared with those of matched healthy donors. Naive and central memory subsets were obtained from all 30 or so donors, but regulatory and stem cell-like memory subsets were isolated from only 8 patients and roughly 8 healthy donors. The full study reports these points: PCR might favor shorter templates, but patient and control samples were amplified and corrected together, so any skew would affect both groups equally. Naive, central memory and regulatory TCRB repertoires appeared more similar among patients than among healthy donors. Because small numbers of individuals were included in the HLA sub-analyses, any influence of HLA type on TCRB rearrangement was left unresolved. A moderate but significant shortening of TCRB CDR3 length was observed in type 1 diabetes patients in all four CD4+ subsets. Because cDNA was sequenced instead of genomic DNA, highly expressing activated cells could be over-represented, though the groups showed no difference in activation or CD3 levels. At VDJ recombination sites, patients with type 1 diabetes made fewer insertions and deleted more nucleotides, a pattern implying thymic rearrangement abnormalities.

From each donor, a single peripheral blood sample of about 110 mL on average was drawn into heparinised tubes. Using a panel that included CD45RO, CCR7, CD25, CD127, CD95 and CD27, naive, central memory, regulatory and stem cell-like memory CD4+ T cells were sorted on a BD FACSAria II. Purity was above 98% for every sorted population. PBMCs were isolated right away by Lymphoprep density gradient centrifugation and were stained directly, without culture. Samples were stained and sorted in pairs, with one healthy donor and one patient per experiment, so that batch effects were minimized. The CDR3, from cysteine to phenylalanine, totals 14 residues. The DNA shown is the 42-base CDR3, in frame from base 1. The germline V end is reduced by 0 bases and the J end by 6 bases; junction bases left unmatched: 4. The germline V gene specifies MNHEY as CDR1 and SVGAGI as CDR2. There are a few counts of this clone. Its antigen is not yet known. No clone much larger than this one lies a single base away; base qualities are absent.

The entire isolated RNA was reverse transcribed using the High Capacity cDNA Reverse Transcription Kit, and thus expressed TCRB transcripts were sequenced. Deep immunoSEQ sequencing was performed on naive, central memory and regulatory T cell samples, with an average of roughly 3.5 million total reads per sample. Sorted cells were lysed in RLT buffer, and RNA was extracted using DNase-treated RNeasy Micro or Mini kits according to cell number. To prevent cross-contamination, each cell subset was processed individually, whereas patient and healthy donor samples were processed jointly. The immunoSEQ multiplex PCR was used to amplify TCRB sequences from cDNA, generating 87-bp fragments that spanned the CDR3 region. The amplicons were sequenced using the Illumina HiSeq platform. The source study handled its data this way. Synthetic template baselines were used to correct PCR bias computationally, reads within Hamming distance 2 were collapsed together, and singletons that could not be merged were discarded. Reads were aligned to IMGT to assign V, D and J genes, CDR3 length, and insertions or deletions at six rearrangement sites. Clonotype counts were normalized to sorted cell number within each subset before computing true diversity and Gini coefficients with the tcR R package. The overlap coefficient, calculated on TCRB nucleotide sequences, was used to measure repertoire sharing. As a proxy for the pre-selection repertoire, out-of-frame TCRB sequences from naive cells were analyzed. In TCRdb, the immuneACCESS table is reduced to in-frame sequences with V and J assigned. These tables do not hold every clone; where another copy was compared, an unresolved V gene accounts for under half, and the others remain unexplained. V, J and clone size are those of that table, while D and trimming were read from the DNA. The sample table contains 200,000 to 300,000 clones; only one count was recorded for approximately 15% of them. The top ten constitute about 0.018% of the sample.

The sequence was obtained from a man aged 25-40 years with type 1 diabetes. Input material: naive CD4+ T cells from blood. According to the study, the label for this sample's cell subset or site signals: true naive CD4+ T cells. This chain joins TRBV6-5 to TRBJ2-7; TRBD2 aligns with 8 central bases. CDR3 protein: CASSYSSRGGEQYF. The DNA sequence reads TGTGCCAGCAGTTACTCGTCCCGGGGGGGCGAGCAGTACTTC.